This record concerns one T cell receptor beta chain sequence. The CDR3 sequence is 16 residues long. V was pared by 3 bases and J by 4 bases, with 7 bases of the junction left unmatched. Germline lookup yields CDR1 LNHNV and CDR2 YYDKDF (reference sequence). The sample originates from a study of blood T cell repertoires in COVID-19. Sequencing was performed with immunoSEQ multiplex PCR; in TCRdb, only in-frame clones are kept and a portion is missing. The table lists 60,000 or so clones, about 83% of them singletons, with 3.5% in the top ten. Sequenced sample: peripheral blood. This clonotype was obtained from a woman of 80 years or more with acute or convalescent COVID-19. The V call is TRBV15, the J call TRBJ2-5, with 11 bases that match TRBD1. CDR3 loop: CATSRPTDRGLETQYF. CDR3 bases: TGTGCCACCAGCAGGCCAACGGACAGGGGGCTAGAGACCCAGTACTTC.